These 25 T cell receptor beta chains share one sample of origin, sequenced in a study of T cells in Graves' hyperthyroidism and ophthalmopathy. Amplification of TCR beta CDR3 regions was performed using RNA transcripts as template. Using the HTBI primer set, a first-round RT-PCR was run on the TCR CDR3. In TCRdb, the multiplex PCR reads were re-called with MiXCR into one record per CDR3 protein. Of roughly 110,000 distinct CDR3 sequences listed, about a sixth were seen once; the top ten hold 35% to 45%. The specimen was blood. The receptor set was obtained from a woman aged 45-65 years with Graves' hyperthyroidism.

This clonotype was seen ten or more times. The V gene is TRBV6-1, the J gene TRBJ2-3, with a weak D call TRBD1 (7 bases). This CDR3 comprises 16 residues. Trimming stripped 5 bases from V and 0 bases from J, with 15 bases between. Germline CDR1 MNHNS, CDR2 SASEGT. Written as DNA, the CDR3 is TGTGCCAGCAGTTCCGCGGGACAGCCTAGCACAGATACGCAGTATTTT. This translates into CASSSAGQPSTDTQYF.

This clonotype was recorded many times. The chain carries TRBV10-2 and TRBJ2-7, with TRBD2 identical over 13 bases. This CDR3 comprises 14 residues. CDR1 is WSHSY and CDR2 is SAAADI in the germline V gene. V trimming: 7 bases; J trimming: 3 bases; junction bases outside the gene matches: 3. The DNA of the CDR3 is TGCGCCAGCACTACTAGCGGGAGGGTCTACGAGCAGTACTTC. Encoded protein: CASTTSGRVYEQYF.

The genes are TRBV2 and TRBJ1-4; 12 bases line up with TRBD1. Per the germline V gene, CDR1 is SNHLY and CDR2 is FYNNEI. This CDR3 spans 15 amino acids. J lost 9 bases, V lost 4 bases, and 6 bases had no gene match. In nucleotides, the CDR3 is TGTGCCAGCAGTGTCGGGACAGGGGGCGCGCAAAAACTGTTTTTT. This encodes CASSVGTGGAQKLFF.

This clonotype was recorded many times. This rearrangement joins TRBV5-1 to TRBJ1-4; TRBD1 is a possible D gene (5 bases). In germline, CDR1 is SGHRS, CDR2 YFSETQ. The ends were cut back, 0 bases at V and 8 bases at J, with 17 bases in the middle. The CDR3 sequence is 16 residues long. The CDR3 sequence is CASSLESGRVREKLFF. As DNA, the CDR3 is TGCGCCAGCAGCTTGGAATCAGGGAGGGTCAGGGAAAAACTGTTTTTT.

This clonotype was observed at least ten times. The V call is TRBV24-1, the J call TRBJ2-1, with a weak D call TRBD1 (6 bases). Germline V lookup: CDR1 KGHDR, CDR2 SFDVKD. The CDR3 is 14 residues long. Trimming left V 4 bases short and J 4 bases short, with 10 bases between. The CDR3 protein is CATSEGQLYNEQFF. As DNA, the CDR3 is TGTGCCACCAGTGAGGGACAACTATACAATGAGCAGTTCTTC.

This clonotype was recorded many times. This sequence joins TRBV5-1 and TRBJ2-6; 9 nucleotides line up with TRBD1. This CDR3 spans 16 amino acids. V shed 7 bases, J shed 2 bases, and the junction held 7 bases outside the gene matches. The germline V gene encodes CDR1 SGHRS and CDR2 YFSETQ. The CDR3 protein is CASAQTGGAGANVLTF. The CDR3 DNA reads as TGCGCCAGCGCTCAGACAGGGGGTGCTGGGGCCAACGTCCTGACTTTC.

Ten or more counts support this clonotype. An end of the junction differs from the germline gene, which may be a read error. The genes are TRBV7-2 and TRBJ2-2; 8 nucleotides agree with TRBD2. Per the germline V gene, CDR1 is SGHTA and CDR2 is FQGNSA. This CDR3 contains 14 residues. The CDR3: CASILAGNTGELFF. The CDR3 region has the DNA TGTGCCAGCATCTTAGCGGGAAACACCGGGGAGCTGTTTTTT.

This clonotype was seen only once. This chain uses TRBV28 with TRBJ2-3; TRBD2 matches 8 bases. The germline CDR1 and CDR2 sequences are MDHEN and SYDVKM. The CDR3 loop spans 16 amino acids. The V segment lost 6 bases and the J segment 5 bases; nucleotides outside the gene matches: 13. CDR3 loop: CASSPRGAGEQDTQYF. CDR3 DNA: TGTGCCAGCAGCCCCCGGGGAGCGGGAGAGCAAGATACGCAGTATTTT.

The V gene is TRBV28, the J gene TRBJ2-2, with 7 bases that match TRBD1. This CDR3 is 15 amino acids long. In germline, CDR1 is MDHEN, CDR2 SYDVKM. After removal of 1 base from V and 2 bases from J, the junction contained 1 base not matched to a gene. CDR3 loop: CASSLSGGNTGELFF. DNA of the CDR3: TGTGCCAGCAGTTTATCAGGGGGTAACACCGGGGAGCTGTTTTTT.

This clonotype was counted only a few times. The V gene is TRBV2, the J gene TRBJ2-1; 16 bases line up with TRBD2. Losses at the gene ends were 5 bases for V and 7 bases for J; bases not matched to a gene: 14. This CDR3 has 19 residues. CDR1 and CDR2 from the germline V gene are SNHLY and FYNNEI. CDR3 residues: CASSTPGLAGGITINEQFF. The CDR3 DNA is TGTGCCAGCAGTACCCCGGGACTAGCGGGAGGGATAACTATAAATGAGCAGTTCTTC.

This clonotype was recorded many times. This chain links TRBV5-6 with TRBJ1-2, with TRBD1 matching over 7 bases. The CDR3 is 13 amino acids. The V and J ends lost 4 bases and 6 bases, in that order; junction bases with no gene match: 6. The germline gives CDR1 SGHDT, CDR2 YYEEEE. CDR3 coding DNA: TGTGCCAGCAGCCAGACAGGGCGGCATGGCTACACCTTC. Its protein product is CASSQTGRHGYTF.

This clonotype was observed at least ten times. J is TRBJ2-7 and V is TRBV6-1; D may be TRBD1 (6 bases). This CDR3 contains 14 residues. Germline V lookup: CDR1 MNHNS, CDR2 SASEGT. V was pared by 5 bases and J by 2 bases, with 13 bases between. The CDR3 DNA reads TGTGCCAGCAGTAAGGACAGCCCAGCCTACGAGCAGTACTTC. Translated: CASSKDSPAYEQYF.

The chain recombines TRBV3-1 with TRBJ2-5; 9 bases map to TRBD2. J lost 14 bases, V lost 1 base, and 5 bases had no gene match. The CDR3 is 12 residues long. CDR1 is LGHDT and CDR2 is YNNKEL in the germline V gene (reference sequence). DNA of the CDR3: TGTGCCAGCAGCCAAGCCAGCGGGAGGTTTTACTTC. Encoded protein: CASSQASGRFYF.

In this sample, this clonotype turned up many times. J is TRBJ1-5 and V is TRBV27; D is undetermined. V lost 5 bases, J lost 1 base, and 12 bases lay in between. Germline V gives CDR1 MNHEY, CDR2 SMNVEV (reference sequence). CDR3 length: 15 amino acids. The chain's CDR3 is CASSPRVGSNQPQHF. The CDR3 DNA reads TGTGCCAGCAGTCCTAGGGTTGGCAGCAATCAGCCCCAGCATTTT.

There are many counts of this clonotype. The CDR3 DNA reads as TGTGCCAGCAGCCAATCTGAGGGAGGCATCGGGAATGAGCAGTTCTTC. It encodes CASSQSEGGIGNEQFF. The rearrangement links TRBV3-1 to TRBJ2-1, with D possibly matching TRBD2 (6 bases). CDR3 length equals 16 residues. Germline-derived CDR1 and CDR2 are LGHDT and YNNKEL (reference sequence). Trimming cost V 2 bases and J 7 bases, with 18 bases left between them.

The chain carries TRBV5-1 and TRBJ1-1, with TRBD1 identical over 7 bases. This CDR3 has 15 residues. Germline values: CDR1 SGHRS, CDR2 YFSETQ. The junction had 6 bases not matched to a gene; V was cut back by 4 bases and J by 0 bases. CDR3 coding DNA: TGCGCCAGCAGCGCGGGACAGCCCATGAACACTGAAGCTTTCTTT. As protein: CASSAGQPMNTEAFF.

The sample holds many counts of this clonotype. The chain uses TRBV6-1 and TRBJ1-4, with TRBD1 matching 7 bases. Germline V lookup: CDR1 MNHNS, CDR2 SASEGT. V lost 5 bases and J lost 7; bases outside the gene matches: 7. The CDR3 length is 14 residues. CDR3 in DNA: TGTGCCAGCAGTTCAGGGGGTCTGGGTGAAAAACTGTTTTTT. It translates to CASSSGGLGEKLFF.

The chain employs TRBV5-6 and TRBJ2-5, with 12 positions matching TRBD2. The CDR3 consists of 16 residues. V gave up 3 bases and J gave up 2 bases; unmatched junction bases: 5. Germline assignment: CDR1 SGHDT and CDR2 YYEEEE. The CDR3 sequence is CASSSLAGGPQETQYF. DNA for the CDR3: TGTGCCAGCAGCTCACTAGCGGGAGGACCTCAAGAGACCCAGTACTTC.

At least ten counts were recorded for this clonotype. The rearrangement links TRBV7-8 to TRBJ1-5, with D possibly matching TRBD1 (5 bases). The germline V gene encodes CDR1 SGHVS and CDR2 FQNEAQ. Trimming left V 5 bases short and J 4 bases short, with 18 bases between. The length of the CDR3 is 16 residues. The CDR3 bases are TGTGCCAGCAGCCCACCGCCGGGACTGATAAATCAGCCCCAGCATTTT. Its protein is CASSPPPGLINQPQHF.

This clonotype was counted at least ten times. The chain carries TRBV20-1 and TRBJ2-1; perhaps TRBD2 as D (5 bases). Looked up from germline, CDR1 is DFQATT and CDR2 is SNEGSKA (reference sequence). V gave up 6 bases and J gave up 2 bases, with 17 bases separating them. CDR3 length equals 15 residues. The CDR3 loop reads CSAPAAEAPYNEQFF. The CDR3 nucleotides read TGCAGTGCCCCCGCGGCGGAGGCCCCCTACAATGAGCAGTTCTTC.

This clonotype was counted at least ten times. The rearrangement uses TRBV6-1 and TRBJ1-3; no definite D call. The length of the CDR3 is 15 residues. Germline V CDR1 and CDR2: MNHNS, SASEGT. V lost 6 bases and J lost 4, with 16 bases in between. CDR3: CASRNATGYGNTIYF. CDR3 DNA sequence: TGTGCCAGCAGGAACGCAACGGGTTACGGAAACACCATATATTTT.

This clonotype was found many times. CDR3 bases: TGTGCCATCAGTGAAAGACAGACCTACAATGAGCAGTTCTTC. As protein: CAISERQTYNEQFF. This chain connects TRBV10-3 to TRBJ2-1, with D possibly matching TRBD1 (5 bases). Deletions cut 3 bases from V and 2 bases from J, with 8 bases between. Germline V gene data show CDR1 as ENHRY and CDR2 as SYGVKD. The CDR3 sequence is 14 residues long.

This clonotype has at least ten counts. This chain joins TRBV9 and TRBJ2-3; 8 bases are a match to TRBD1. V trimming: 4 bases; J trimming: 5 bases; junction bases outside the gene matches: 9. The germline V gene encodes CDR1 SGDLS and CDR2 YYNGEE. The CDR3 is made up of 15 amino acids. The CDR3, as DNA: TGTGCCAGCAGCACAGACAGGGGAGGAGGAGATACGCAGTATTTT. It codes for CASSTDRGGGDTQYF.

This clonotype was observed a few times. The chain combines TRBV7-9 with TRBJ2-7; 7 bases line up with TRBD2. From germline, CDR1 is SEHNR and CDR2 FQNEAQ (reference sequence). Losses at the gene ends were 5 bases for V and 2 bases for J; bases not matched to a gene: 6. The CDR3 length is 14 residues. As DNA, the CDR3 is TGTGCCAGCAGCCTACGGGACTACCCCTACGAGCAGTACTTC. It codes for CASSLRDYPYEQYF.

In this sample, this clonotype turned up a few times. V usage is TRBV2 and J usage is TRBJ2-7; 7 nucleotides line up with TRBD1. Trimming at V came to 5 bases and at J to 6 bases, leaving 4 bases not matched to a gene. CDR3 length equals 12 residues. CDR1 SNHLY and CDR2 FYNNEI come from the germline V gene. The CDR3 here is CASSRDSPEQYF. The CDR3 region has the DNA TGTGCCAGCAGTCGGGACAGTCCCGAGCAGTACTTC.